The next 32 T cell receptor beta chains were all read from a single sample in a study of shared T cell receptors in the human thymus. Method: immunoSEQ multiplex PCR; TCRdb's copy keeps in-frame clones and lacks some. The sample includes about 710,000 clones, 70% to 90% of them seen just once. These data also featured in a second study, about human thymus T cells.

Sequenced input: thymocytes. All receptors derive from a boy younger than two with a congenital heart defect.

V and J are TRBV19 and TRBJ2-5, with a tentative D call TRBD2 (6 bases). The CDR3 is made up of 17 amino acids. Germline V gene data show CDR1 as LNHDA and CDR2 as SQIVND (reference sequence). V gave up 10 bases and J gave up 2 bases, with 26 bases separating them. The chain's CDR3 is CATPRVFGGEDQETQYF. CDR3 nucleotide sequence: TGTGCCACCCCTAGGGTCTTCGGCGGGGAGGATCAAGAGACCCAGTACTTC.

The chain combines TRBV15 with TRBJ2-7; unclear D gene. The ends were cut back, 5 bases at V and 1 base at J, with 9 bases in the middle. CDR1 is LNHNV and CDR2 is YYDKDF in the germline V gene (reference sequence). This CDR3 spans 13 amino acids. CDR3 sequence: CATSGRLSYEQYF. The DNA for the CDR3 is TGTGCCACCAGCGGCAGATTATCCTACGAGCAGTACTTC.

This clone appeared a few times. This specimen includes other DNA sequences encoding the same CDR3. CDR3 residues: CASSQDGQGGQPQHF. The CDR3 nucleotides read TGCGCCAGCAGCCAGGACGGACAGGGCGGTCAGCCCCAGCATTTT. The J gene is TRBJ1-5, the V gene TRBV4-3, with 8 bases lining up with TRBD1. Germline lookup yields CDR1 LGHNA and CDR2 YSLEER. This CDR3 is built from 15 residues. The J segment lost 6 bases and the V segment lost 3 bases, leaving 7 bases of the junction unmatched.

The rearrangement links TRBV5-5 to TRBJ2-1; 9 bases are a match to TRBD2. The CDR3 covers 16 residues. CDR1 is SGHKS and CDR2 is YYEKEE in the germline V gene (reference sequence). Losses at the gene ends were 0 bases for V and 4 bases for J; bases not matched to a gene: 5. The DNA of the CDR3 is TGTGCCAGCAGCTTGGATCGCGGGGGGGGTTACAATGAGCAGTTCTTC. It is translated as CASSLDRGGGYNEQFF. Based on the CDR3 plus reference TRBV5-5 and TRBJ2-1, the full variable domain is DAGVTQSPTHLIKTRGQQVTLRCSPISGHKSVSWYQQVLGQGPQFIFQYYEKEERGRGNFPDRFSARQFPNYSSELNVNALLLGDSALYLCASSLDRGGGYNEQFFGPGTRLTVL.

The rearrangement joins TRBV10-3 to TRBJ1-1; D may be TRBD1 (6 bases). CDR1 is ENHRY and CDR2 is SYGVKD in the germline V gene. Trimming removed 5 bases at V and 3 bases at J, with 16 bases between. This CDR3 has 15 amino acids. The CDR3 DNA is TGTGCCATCAGTAAACAGGGAGTCCCTGACACTGAAGCTTTCTTT. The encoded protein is CAISKQGVPDTEAFF.

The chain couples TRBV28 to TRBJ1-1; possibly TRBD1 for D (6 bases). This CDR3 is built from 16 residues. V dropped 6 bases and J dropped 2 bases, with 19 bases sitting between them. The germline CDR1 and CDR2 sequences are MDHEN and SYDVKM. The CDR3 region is CASSWPGDGGNTEAFF. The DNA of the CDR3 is TGTGCCAGCAGCTGGCCAGGGGATGGGGGAAACACTGAAGCTTTCTTT.

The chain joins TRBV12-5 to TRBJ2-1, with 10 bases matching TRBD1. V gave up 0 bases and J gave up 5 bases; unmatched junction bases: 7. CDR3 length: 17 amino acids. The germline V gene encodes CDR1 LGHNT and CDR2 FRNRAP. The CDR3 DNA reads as TGTGCTAGTGGTTTGGTTAGGGACAGGGGCTTACACAATGAGCAGTTCTTC. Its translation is CASGLVRDRGLHNEQFF.

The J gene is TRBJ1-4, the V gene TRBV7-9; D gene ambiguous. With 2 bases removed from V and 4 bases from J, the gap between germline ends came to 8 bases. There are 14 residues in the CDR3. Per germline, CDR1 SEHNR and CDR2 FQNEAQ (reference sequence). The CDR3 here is CASSLFPFNEKLFF. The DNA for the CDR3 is TGTGCCAGCAGCTTATTTCCTTTTAATGAAAAACTGTTTTTT.

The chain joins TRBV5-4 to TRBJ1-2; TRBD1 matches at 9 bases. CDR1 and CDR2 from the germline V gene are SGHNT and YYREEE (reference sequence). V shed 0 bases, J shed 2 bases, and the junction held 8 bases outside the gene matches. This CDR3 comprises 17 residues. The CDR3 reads CASSLAVPGQGNYGYTF. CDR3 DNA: TGTGCCAGCAGCTTGGCCGTCCCGGGACAGGGAAACTATGGCTACACCTTC.

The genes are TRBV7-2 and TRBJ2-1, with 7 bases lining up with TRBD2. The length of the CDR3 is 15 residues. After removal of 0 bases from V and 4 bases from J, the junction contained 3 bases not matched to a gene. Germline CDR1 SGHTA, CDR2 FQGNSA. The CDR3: CASSLAMGLYNEQFF. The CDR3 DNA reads TGTGCCAGCAGCTTAGCGATGGGACTATACAATGAGCAGTTCTTC.

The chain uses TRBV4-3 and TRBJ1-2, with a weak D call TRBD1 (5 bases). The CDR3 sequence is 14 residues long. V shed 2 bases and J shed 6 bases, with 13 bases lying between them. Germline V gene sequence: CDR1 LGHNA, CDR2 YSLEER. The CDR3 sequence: CASSQTGTEHGYTF. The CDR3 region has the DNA TGCGCCAGCAGCCAAACCGGGACTGAACATGGCTACACCTTC.

The CDR3 sequence: CASHREDPGNTIYF. Written as DNA, the CDR3 is TGTGCCAGCCACCGGGAGGACCCTGGAAACACCATATATTTT. V gene TRBV18 combines with J gene TRBJ1-3; D is ambiguous. The CDR3 spans 14 residues. CDR1 KGHSH and CDR2 LQKENI come from the germline V gene. Deletions cut 8 bases from V and 2 bases from J, with 13 bases between.

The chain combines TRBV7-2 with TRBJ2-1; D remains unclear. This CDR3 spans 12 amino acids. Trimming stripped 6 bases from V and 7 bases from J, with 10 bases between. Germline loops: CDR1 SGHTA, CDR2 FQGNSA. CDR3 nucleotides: TGTGCCAGCAGTCCCCGTCAGAATGAGCAGTTCTTC. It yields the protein CASSPRQNEQFF.

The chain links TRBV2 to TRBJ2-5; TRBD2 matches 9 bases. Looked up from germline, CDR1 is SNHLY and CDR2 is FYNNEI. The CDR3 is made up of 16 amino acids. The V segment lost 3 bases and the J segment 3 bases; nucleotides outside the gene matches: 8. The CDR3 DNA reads TGTGCCAGCAGTGACCTCCTGCGGGAGGGGGAAGAGACCCAGTACTTC. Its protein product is CASSDLLREGEETQYF.

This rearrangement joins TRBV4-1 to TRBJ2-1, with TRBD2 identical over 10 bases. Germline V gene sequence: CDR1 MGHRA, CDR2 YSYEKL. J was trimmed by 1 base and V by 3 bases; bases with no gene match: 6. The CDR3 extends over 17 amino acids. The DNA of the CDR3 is TGCGCCAGCAGCCACCGGACTAGCGGATTATCCTACAATGAGCAGTTCTTC. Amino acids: CASSHRTSGLSYNEQFF.

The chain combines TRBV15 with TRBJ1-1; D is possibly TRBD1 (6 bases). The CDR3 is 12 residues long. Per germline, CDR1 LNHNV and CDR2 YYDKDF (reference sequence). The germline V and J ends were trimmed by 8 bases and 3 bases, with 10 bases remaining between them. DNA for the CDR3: TGTGCCACCGAAAACAGGGACACTGAAGCTTTCTTT. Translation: CATENRDTEAFF.

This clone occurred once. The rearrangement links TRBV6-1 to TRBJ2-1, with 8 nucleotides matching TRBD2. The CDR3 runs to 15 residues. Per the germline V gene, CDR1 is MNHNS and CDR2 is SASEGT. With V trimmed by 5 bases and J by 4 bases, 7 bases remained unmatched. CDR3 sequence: CASSPLAGGYNEQFF. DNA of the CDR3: TGTGCCAGCAGTCCCCTAGCGGGCGGGTACAATGAGCAGTTCTTC.

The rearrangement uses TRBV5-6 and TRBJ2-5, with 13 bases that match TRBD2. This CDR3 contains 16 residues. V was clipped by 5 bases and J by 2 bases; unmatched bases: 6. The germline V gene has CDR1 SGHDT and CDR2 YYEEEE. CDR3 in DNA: TGTGCCAGCAGACCGGGACTAGCGGGGTTACAAGAGACCCAGTACTTC. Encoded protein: CASRPGLAGLQETQYF.

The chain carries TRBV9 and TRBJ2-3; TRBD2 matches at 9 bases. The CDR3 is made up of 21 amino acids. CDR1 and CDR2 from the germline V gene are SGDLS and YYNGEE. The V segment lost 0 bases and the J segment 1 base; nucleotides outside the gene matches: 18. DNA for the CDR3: TGTGCCAGCAGCGTAGAGGCGGGGCGAGGCGGACTAGCGTACGGCACAGATACGCAGTATTTT. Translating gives CASSVEAGRGGLAYGTDTQYF.

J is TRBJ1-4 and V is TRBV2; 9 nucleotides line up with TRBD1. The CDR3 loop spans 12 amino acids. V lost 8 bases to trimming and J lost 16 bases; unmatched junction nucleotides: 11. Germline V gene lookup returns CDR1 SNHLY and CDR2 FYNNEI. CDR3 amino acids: CASGLGTGPWFF. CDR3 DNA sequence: TGTGCCAGCGGGTTGGGGACAGGGCCGTGGTTTTTT.

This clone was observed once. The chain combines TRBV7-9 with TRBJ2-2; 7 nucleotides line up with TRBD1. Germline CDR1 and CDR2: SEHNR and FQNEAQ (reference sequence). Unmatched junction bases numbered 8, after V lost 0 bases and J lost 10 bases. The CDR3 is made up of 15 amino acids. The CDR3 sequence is CASSLARTGWAELFF. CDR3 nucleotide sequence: TGTGCCAGCAGCTTAGCGAGGACAGGTTGGGCGGAGCTGTTTTTT. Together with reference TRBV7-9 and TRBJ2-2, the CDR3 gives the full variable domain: DTGVSQNPRHKITKRGQNVTFRCDPISEHNRLYWYRQTLGQGPEFLTYFQNEAQLEKSRLLSDRFSAERPKGSFSTLEIQRTEQGDSAMYLCASSLARTGWAELFFGEGSRLTVL.

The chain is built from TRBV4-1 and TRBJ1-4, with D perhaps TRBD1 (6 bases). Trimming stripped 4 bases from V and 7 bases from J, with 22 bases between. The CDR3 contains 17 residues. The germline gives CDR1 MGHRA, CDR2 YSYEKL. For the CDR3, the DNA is TGCGCCAGCAGCCCTAGTAATCCCAAGAGGGGGAGTGAAAAACTGTTTTTT. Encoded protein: CASSPSNPKRGSEKLFF.

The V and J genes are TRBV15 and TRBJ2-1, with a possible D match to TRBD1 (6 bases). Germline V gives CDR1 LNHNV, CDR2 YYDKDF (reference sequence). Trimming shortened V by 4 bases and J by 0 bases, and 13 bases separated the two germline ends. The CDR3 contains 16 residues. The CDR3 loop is CATSKGGGGSYNEQFF. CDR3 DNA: TGTGCCACCAGCAAAGGGGGTGGCGGCTCCTACAATGAGCAGTTCTTC.

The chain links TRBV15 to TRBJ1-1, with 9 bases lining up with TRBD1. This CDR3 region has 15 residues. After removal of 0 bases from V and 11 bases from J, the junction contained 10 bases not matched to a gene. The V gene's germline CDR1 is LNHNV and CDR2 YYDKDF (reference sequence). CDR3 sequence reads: CATSRDSLGQGCAFF. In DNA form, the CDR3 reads TGTGCCACCAGCAGAGATAGTCTGGGACAGGGATGTGCTTTCTTT.

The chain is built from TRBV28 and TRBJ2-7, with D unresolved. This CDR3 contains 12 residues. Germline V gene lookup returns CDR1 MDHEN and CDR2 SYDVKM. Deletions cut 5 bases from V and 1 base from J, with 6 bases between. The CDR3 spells CASSPTSYEQYF. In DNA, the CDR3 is TGTGCCAGCAGTCCAACTTCCTACGAGCAGTACTTC.

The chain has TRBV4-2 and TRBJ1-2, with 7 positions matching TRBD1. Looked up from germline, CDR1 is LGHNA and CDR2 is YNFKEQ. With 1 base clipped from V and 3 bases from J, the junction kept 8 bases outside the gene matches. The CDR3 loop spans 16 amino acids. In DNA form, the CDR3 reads TGTGCCAGCAGCCAAGGATTGGGGGACAGAGACTATGGCTACACCTTC. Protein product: CASSQGLGDRDYGYTF.

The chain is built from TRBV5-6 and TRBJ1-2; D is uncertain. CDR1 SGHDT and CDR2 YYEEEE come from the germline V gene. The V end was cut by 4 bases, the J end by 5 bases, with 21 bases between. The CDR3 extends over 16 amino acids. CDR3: CASSPARYGFRYGYTF. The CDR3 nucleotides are TGTGCCAGCAGCCCCGCACGGTACGGGTTTAGGTATGGCTACACCTTC.

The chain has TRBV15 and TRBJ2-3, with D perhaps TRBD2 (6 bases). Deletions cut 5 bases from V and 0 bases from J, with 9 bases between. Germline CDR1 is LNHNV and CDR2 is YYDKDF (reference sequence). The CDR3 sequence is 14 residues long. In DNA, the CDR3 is TGTGCCACCAGCGGACTAAAAAGCACAGATACGCAGTATTTT. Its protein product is CATSGLKSTDTQYF.

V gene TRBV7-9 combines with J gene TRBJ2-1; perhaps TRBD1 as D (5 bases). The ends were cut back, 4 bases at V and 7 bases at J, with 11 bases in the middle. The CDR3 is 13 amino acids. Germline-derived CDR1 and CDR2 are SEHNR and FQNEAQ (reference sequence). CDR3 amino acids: CASSSLGENEQFF. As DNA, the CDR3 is TGTGCCAGCAGCTCCTTAGGGGAAAATGAGCAGTTCTTC. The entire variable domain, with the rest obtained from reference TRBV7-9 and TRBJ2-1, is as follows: DTGVSQNPRHKITKRGQNVTFRCDPISEHNRLYWYRQTLGQGPEFLTYFQNEAQLEKSRLLSDRFSAERPKGSFSTLEIQRTEQGDSAMYLCASSSLGENEQFFGPGTRLTVL.

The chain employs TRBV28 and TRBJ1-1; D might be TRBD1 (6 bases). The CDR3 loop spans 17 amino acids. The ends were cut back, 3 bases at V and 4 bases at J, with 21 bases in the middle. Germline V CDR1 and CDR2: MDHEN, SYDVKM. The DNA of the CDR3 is TGTGCCAGCAGTTTTATCTGGGACAAAGGGGGGGGCACTGAAGCTTTCTTT. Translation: CASSFIWDKGGGTEAFF.

The CDR3 DNA reads TGTGCCATACAGACAAGTTTCATGAACACTGAAGCTTTCTTT. Its translation: CAIQTSFMNTEAFF. V is TRBV10-3 and J is TRBJ1-1; D uncertain. This CDR3 has 14 residues. The germline V gene has CDR1 ENHRY and CDR2 SYGVKD. The V end was cut by 9 bases, the J end by 0 bases, with 14 bases between.

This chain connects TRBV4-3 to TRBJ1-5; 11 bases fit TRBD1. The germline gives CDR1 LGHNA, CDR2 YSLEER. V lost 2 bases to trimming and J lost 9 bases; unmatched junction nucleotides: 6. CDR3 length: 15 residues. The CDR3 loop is CASSQRTGGCMPQHF. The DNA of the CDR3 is TGCGCCAGCAGCCAAAGGACAGGGGGCTGCATGCCCCAGCATTTT.